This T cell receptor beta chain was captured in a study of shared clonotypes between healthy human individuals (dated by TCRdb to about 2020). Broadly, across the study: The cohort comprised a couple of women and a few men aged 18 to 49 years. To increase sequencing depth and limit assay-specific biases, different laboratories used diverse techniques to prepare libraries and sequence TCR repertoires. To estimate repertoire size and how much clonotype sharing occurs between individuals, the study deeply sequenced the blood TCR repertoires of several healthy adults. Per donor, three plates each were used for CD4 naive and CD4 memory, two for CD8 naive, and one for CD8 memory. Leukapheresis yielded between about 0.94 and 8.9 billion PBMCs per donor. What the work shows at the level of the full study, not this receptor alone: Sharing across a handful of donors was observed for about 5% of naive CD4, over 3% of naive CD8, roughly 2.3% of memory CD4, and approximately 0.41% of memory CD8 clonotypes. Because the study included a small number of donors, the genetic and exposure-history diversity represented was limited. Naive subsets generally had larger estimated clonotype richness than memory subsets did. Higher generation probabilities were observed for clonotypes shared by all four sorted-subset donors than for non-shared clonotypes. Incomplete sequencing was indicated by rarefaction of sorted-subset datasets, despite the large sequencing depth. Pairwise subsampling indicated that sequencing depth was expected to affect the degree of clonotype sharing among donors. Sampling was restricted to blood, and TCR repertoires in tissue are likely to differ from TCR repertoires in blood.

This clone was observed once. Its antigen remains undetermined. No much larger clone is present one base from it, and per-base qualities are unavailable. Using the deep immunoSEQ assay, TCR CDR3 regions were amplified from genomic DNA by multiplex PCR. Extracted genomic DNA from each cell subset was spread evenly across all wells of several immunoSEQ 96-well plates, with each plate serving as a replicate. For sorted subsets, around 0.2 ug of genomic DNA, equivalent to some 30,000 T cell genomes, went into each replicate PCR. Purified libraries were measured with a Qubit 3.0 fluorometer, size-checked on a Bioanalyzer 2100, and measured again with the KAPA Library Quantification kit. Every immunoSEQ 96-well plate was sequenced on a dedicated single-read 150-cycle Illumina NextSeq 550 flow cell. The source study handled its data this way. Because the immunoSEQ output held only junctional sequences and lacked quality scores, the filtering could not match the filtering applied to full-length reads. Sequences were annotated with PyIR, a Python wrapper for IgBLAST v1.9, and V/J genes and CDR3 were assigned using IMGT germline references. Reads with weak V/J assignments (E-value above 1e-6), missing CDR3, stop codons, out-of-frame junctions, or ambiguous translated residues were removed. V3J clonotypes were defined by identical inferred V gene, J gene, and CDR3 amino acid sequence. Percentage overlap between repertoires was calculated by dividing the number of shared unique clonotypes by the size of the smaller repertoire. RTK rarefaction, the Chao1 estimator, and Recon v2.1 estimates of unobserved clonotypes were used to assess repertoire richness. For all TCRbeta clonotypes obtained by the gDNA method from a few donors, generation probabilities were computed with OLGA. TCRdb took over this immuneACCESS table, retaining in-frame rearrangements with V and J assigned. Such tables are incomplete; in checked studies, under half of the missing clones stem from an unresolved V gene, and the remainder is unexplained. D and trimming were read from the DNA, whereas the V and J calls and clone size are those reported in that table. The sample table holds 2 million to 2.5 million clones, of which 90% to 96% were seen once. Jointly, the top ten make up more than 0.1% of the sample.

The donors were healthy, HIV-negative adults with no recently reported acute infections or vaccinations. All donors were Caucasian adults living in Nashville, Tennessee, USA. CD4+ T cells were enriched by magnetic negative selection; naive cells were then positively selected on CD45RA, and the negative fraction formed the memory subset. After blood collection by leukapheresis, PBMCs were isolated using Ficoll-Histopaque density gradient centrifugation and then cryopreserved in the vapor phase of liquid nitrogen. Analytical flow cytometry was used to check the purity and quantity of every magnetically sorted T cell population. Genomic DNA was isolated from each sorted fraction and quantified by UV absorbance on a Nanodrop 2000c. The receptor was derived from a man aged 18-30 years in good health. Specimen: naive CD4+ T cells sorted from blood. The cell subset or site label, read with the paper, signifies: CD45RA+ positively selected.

The DNA is TGTGCCAGCAGCTTAGTCCCGGGACAGGGTGGCCAGTACTTC. Its protein product is CASSLVPGQGGQYF. The receptor chain draws on TRBV7-2 and TRBJ2-5; 9 of the junction bases match TRBD1. Taken from cysteine to phenylalanine, the CDR3 has 14 residues. Just the 42-base CDR3 DNA is kept, in frame starting at base 1. Reading the germline V gene gives CDR1 SGHTA and CDR2 FQGNSA. Trimming takes 1 base off V and 10 bases off J; junction bases not matched to a gene: 7.